This record looks at one T cell receptor (beta chain) sequence and its context. These data come from a study of T cell changes during pregnancy in multiple sclerosis. The ends lost 4 bases at V and 0 bases at J; junction bases unmatched: 2. Germline V gene lookup returns CDR1 SGDLS and CDR2 YYNGEE. CDR3 length: 14 residues. Data came from immunoSEQ multiplex PCR; TCRdb stores just in-frame clones and leaves some out. The sample contains about 69,000 clones, over 75% of which appear only once. The genes are TRBV9 and TRBJ2-3, with 7 positions matching TRBD1. Material: CD4+ T cells from peripheral blood mononuclear cells, obtained in the third trimester of pregnancy. This clonotype was obtained from a female donor in good health, enrolled as a control in a pregnancy study. CDR3 residues: CASSLRGSTDTQYF. The CDR3 nucleotides are TGTGCCAGCAGCCTCAGGGGGAGCACAGATACGCAGTATTTT.